This T cell receptor beta chain was recorded in a study of blood T cell repertoires in COVID-19. Study-level background: Samples of COVID-19 (acute and convalescent) were obtained from the United States, Italy and Spain. PBMCs, B-cell-depleted T cells, or T cells provided the cDNA or gDNA that made up the material.

V was clipped by 6 bases and J by 2 bases; unmatched bases: 10. Germline V lookup: CDR1 MDHEN, CDR2 SYDVKM. This CDR3 is 15 amino acids long. In the original analysis: The authors estimated nucleated cell counts from reference gene primer amplification. Profiled with immunoSEQ multiplex PCR; TCRdb holds only in-frame clones, not every one. V and J calls and clone size follow that table, whereas D and trimming were derived from the DNA. The sample yields 200,000 to 250,000 clones, 75% to 85% seen once. The receptor was derived from a man in his forties or fifties with active or convalescent COVID-19. The source material was peripheral blood. The V call is TRBV28, the J call TRBJ2-7, with 7 bases that match TRBD2. The CDR3 nucleotides are TGTGCCAGCAGAAGCCGGGACTATGGAGCCTACGAGCAGTACTTC. This codes for CASRSRDYGAYEQYF.